This entry lists 28 T cell receptor beta chains sequenced from one sample in a study of T cell repertoires in cytomegalovirus infection. A single record per CDR3 protein comes from TCRdb applying MiXCR to the reads. The sample holds some 180,000 distinct CDR3 sequences, 8% to 10% seen once. The sample consisted of PBMCs. These TCRs come from a human donor in good health (CMV status not recorded). Some clones in this sample may be carry-over from other donors' samples.

V is TRBV9 and J is TRBJ2-5, with TRBD2 as a possible D gene (6 bases). V lost 3 bases and J lost 4, with 19 bases in between. CDR3 length equals 16 residues. Germline CDR1 is SGDLS and CDR2 is YYNGEE. The CDR3 DNA follows: TGTGCCAGCAGCGAGGGAGGTGGGAGACAAAGAGAGACCCAGTACTTC. Translating it yields CASSEGGGRQRETQYF.

A few counts support this clonotype. This chain uses TRBV29-1 with TRBJ1-1; D might be TRBD1 (6 bases). CDR1 SQVTM and CDR2 ANQGSEA come from the germline V gene. The CDR3 has 14 residues. V was clipped by 4 bases and J by 5 bases, with 17 bases between them. The CDR3 sequence: CSVANQGKGTEAFF. The CDR3 DNA sequence: TGCAGCGTTGCCAACCAGGGGAAGGGAACTGAAGCTTTCTTT. The whole variable domain, filled in from reference TRBV29-1 and TRBJ1-1, reads SAVISQKPSRDICQRGTSLTIQCQVDSQVTMMFWYRQQPGQSLTLIATANQGSEATYESGFVIDKFPISRPNLTFSTLTVSNMSPEDSSIYLCSVANQGKGTEAFFGQGTRLTVV.

This clonotype was counted a single time. V is TRBV6-6 and J is TRBJ2-3, with 7 bases fitting TRBD2. Germline loops: CDR1 MNHNY, CDR2 SVGAGI (reference sequence). CDR3 length: 18 residues. J lost 1 base, V lost 0 bases, and 10 bases had no gene match. The CDR3 DNA follows: TGTGCCAGCAGTTACTCGTCCGTTCTAGCGGCACGCACAGATACGCAGTATTTT. This sequence encodes CASSYSSVLAARTDTQYF.

This clonotype was observed many times. CDR3 sequence reads: CASSKELPVYYGYTF. CDR3 DNA: TGTGCCAGCAGCAAAGAGCTCCCAGTCTACTATGGCTACACCTTC. The rearrangement links TRBV7-9 to TRBJ1-2; unclear D gene. CDR3 size: 15 residues. The germline CDR1 and CDR2 sequences are SEHNR and FQNEAQ (reference sequence). Trimming removed 5 bases at V and 3 bases at J, with 16 bases between.

The V and J genes are TRBV7-2 and TRBJ2-2; D gene unclear. The V gene's germline CDR1 is SGHTA and CDR2 FQGNSA. This CDR3 is built from 16 residues. V was clipped by 3 bases and J by 4 bases, with 15 bases between them. The CDR3 spells CASSFQTIQSTGELFF. Written as DNA, the CDR3 is TGTGCCAGCAGCTTTCAAACTATCCAAAGCACCGGGGAGCTGTTTTTT. The complete variable domain, with remaining parts taken from reference TRBV7-2 and TRBJ2-2, reads GAGVSQSPSNKVTEKGKDVELRCDPISGHTALYWYRQSLGQGLEFLIYFQGNSAPDKSGLPSDRFSAERTGGSVSTLTIQRTQQEDSAVYLCASSFQTIQSTGELFFGEGSRLTVL.

This clonotype was detected many times. This chain uses TRBV7-2 with TRBJ2-1; 14 nucleotides match TRBD2. Germline assignment: CDR1 SGHTA and CDR2 FQGNSA. With V trimmed by 5 bases and J by 4 bases, 7 bases remained unmatched. This CDR3 region has 17 residues. The CDR3 region is CASSLTSGRATYNEQFF. The CDR3 DNA follows: TGTGCCAGCAGCCTGACTAGCGGGAGGGCCACTTACAATGAGCAGTTCTTC.

The sample holds many counts of this clonotype. This sequence joins TRBV20-1 and TRBJ1-2; D is perhaps TRBD1 (5 bases). V was cut by 4 bases and J by 4 bases, with 16 bases left in between. The germline gives CDR1 DFQATT, CDR2 SNEGSKA (reference sequence). This CDR3 is built from 14 residues. The CDR3 DNA reads TGCAGTGCTAACACCCCCGGGACCGCCTATGGCTACACCTTC. Protein product: CSANTPGTAYGYTF.

This clonotype was detected ten times or more. At one boundary the junction diverges from the germline segment, which might be a read error. J is TRBJ2-1 and V is TRBV7-7; D ambiguous. The CDR3 runs to 11 residues. Germline loops: CDR1 SSHAT, CDR2 FNYEAQ (reference sequence). In DNA form, the CDR3 reads TGTGCTAGCAGCTCAGGAGTGGAGCAGTTCTTC. Amino acids: CASSSGVEQFF.

The table lists this clonotype with many counts. Here the CDR3 reads CASSFGQSDTQYF. Here the CDR3 DNA reads TGTGCCAGCAGCTTTGGACAGTCAGATACGCAGTATTTT. V gene TRBV7-2 combines with J gene TRBJ2-3, with a tentative D call TRBD1 (6 bases). Trimming pared 3 bases from V and 4 bases from J, leaving 8 bases between. The CDR3 runs 13 residues. Germline loops: CDR1 SGHTA, CDR2 FQGNSA.

The sample holds a few counts of this clonotype. V and J are TRBV6-6 and TRBJ2-1, with a possible D match to TRBD2 (6 bases). The V gene's germline CDR1 is MNHNY and CDR2 SVGAGI (reference sequence). The CDR3 runs to 13 residues. V gave up 7 bases and J gave up 2 bases, with 9 bases separating them. CDR3 coding DNA: TGTGCCAGCACGGGGGTCGCCTACAATGAGCAGTTCTTC. Protein product: CASTGVAYNEQFF.

This clonotype was detected many times. V usage is TRBV11-3 and J usage is TRBJ2-1; 8 positions agree with TRBD2. The germline CDR1 and CDR2 sequences are SGHNT and YENEEA. The CDR3 contains 19 residues. The trim removed 3 bases at V and 7 bases at J, leaving 20 bases unmatched. CDR3 bases: TGTGCCAGCAGCTTCGGACTCGGCCGACTGAGCGGGAGAGGGAATGAGCAGTTCTTC. This sequence encodes CASSFGLGRLSGRGNEQFF.

This clonotype was detected many times. The chain couples TRBV7-2 to TRBJ1-6, with D possibly being TRBD1 (5 bases). This CDR3 region has 14 residues. V lost 3 bases, J lost 8 bases, and 11 bases lay in between. Germline CDR1 is SGHTA and CDR2 is FQGNSA. The CDR3 loop is CASSFSGGDSPLHF. DNA for the CDR3: TGTGCCAGCAGCTTTTCCGGGGGAGATTCACCCCTCCACTTT.

A few counts support this clonotype. This clone may be a read error of a much larger clone one base away. This sequence joins TRBV7-9 and TRBJ2-5; unclear D gene. Germline V lookup: CDR1 SEHNR, CDR2 FQNEAQ (reference sequence). Trimming took 1 base from V and 5 from J, leaving 2 bases between them. This CDR3 spans 11 amino acids. The CDR3 bases are TGTGCCAGCAGCTTAGATGAGACCCAGTACTTC. Its translation: CASSLDETQYF.

This clonotype is judged medium-sized (0.01 to 0.1%). V usage is TRBV7-2 and J usage is TRBJ2-6, with 11 bases aligning to TRBD1. CDR3 length equals 14 residues. Trimming cost V 6 bases and J 11 bases; bases outside gene matches: 6. In germline, CDR1 is SGHTA, CDR2 FQGNSA. As DNA, the CDR3 is TGTGCCAGCAGGGACAGGGGGCCCCTTGACGTCCTGACTTTC. Its protein product is CASRDRGPLDVLTF.

This clonotype was found many times. J is TRBJ1-2 and V is TRBV5-6, with TRBD1 identical over 8 bases. This CDR3 spans 14 amino acids. V shed 1 base and J 8 bases; nucleotides not matched to a gene: 7. Germline V gene sequence: CDR1 SGHDT, CDR2 YYEEEE. In DNA, the CDR3 is TGTGCCAGCAGCTTGACAGGGGGATCGCGAGGCTACACCTTC. It specifies CASSLTGGSRGYTF.

Many counts were recorded for this clonotype. The V and J genes are TRBV6-4 and TRBJ2-1; D is undetermined. With 4 bases removed from V and 0 bases from J, the gap between germline ends came to 10 bases. The CDR3 is 15 amino acids. Germline V lookup: CDR1 MRHNA, CDR2 SNTAGT. CDR3 sequence reads: CASSGRPASYNEQFF. The CDR3 DNA reads as TGTGCCAGCAGTGGCCGTCCCGCCTCCTACAATGAGCAGTTCTTC.

The rearrangement links TRBV27 to TRBJ2-2; 9 nucleotides line up with TRBD2. V gave up 6 bases and J gave up 7 bases; unmatched junction bases: 15. Looked up from germline, CDR1 is MNHEY and CDR2 is SMNVEV (reference sequence). The CDR3 length is 17 residues. CDR3 loop: CASRMSGGRAGSGELFF. The CDR3 region has the DNA TGTGCCAGCAGGATGTCCGGCGGGAGGGCCGGGAGCGGGGAGCTGTTTTTT.

This clonotype has ten or more counts. The gene calls are TRBV7-2 and TRBJ1-1; possibly TRBD1 for D (6 bases). CDR1 and CDR2 (germline): SGHTA, FQGNSA. V lost 6 bases and J lost 5, with 16 bases in between. The CDR3 loop spans 14 amino acids. The CDR3 here is CASSLGGTGTEAFF. CDR3 coding DNA: TGTGCCAGCAGTCTCGGGGGCACGGGAACTGAAGCTTTCTTT.

This clonotype was counted at least ten times. The rearrangement uses TRBV27 and TRBJ2-7; 12 bases are shared with TRBD2. J gave up 3 bases and V 8 bases, and 2 bases lay outside the gene matches. The germline V gene has CDR1 MNHEY and CDR2 SMNVEV (reference sequence). This CDR3 spans 13 amino acids. In DNA, the CDR3 is TGTGCCAGCTCTAGCGGGAGGGTCTACGAGCAGTACTTC. The encoded protein is CASSSGRVYEQYF.

This clonotype was recorded many times. V usage is TRBV7-6 and J usage is TRBJ1-5; D possibly corresponds to TRBD1 (6 bases). CDR1 and CDR2 (germline): SGHVS, FNYEAQ. The CDR3 spans 13 residues. Trimming took 4 bases from V and 10 from J, leaving 14 bases between them. CDR3 coding DNA: TGTGCCAGCAGCTCAGGGGCCTTGGCACCCCAGCATTTT. It yields the protein CASSSGALAPQHF.

This clonotype was recorded a few times. J is TRBJ1-5 and V is TRBV20-1; D is ambiguous. Trimming took off 3 bases at V and 4 bases at J, with 10 bases between the two ends. Germline CDR1 and CDR2: DFQATT and SNEGSKA (reference sequence). The CDR3 is 13 residues long. For the CDR3, the DNA is TGCAGTGCTAGTGACCAAACAAATCAGCCCCAGCATTTT. Residues: CSASDQTNQPQHF.

This clonotype was seen at least ten times. The chain joins TRBV7-2 to TRBJ2-7, with D possibly matching TRBD2 (6 bases). The length of the CDR3 is 14 residues. In germline, CDR1 is SGHTA, CDR2 FQGNSA. V lost 5 bases, J lost 2 bases, and 13 bases lay in between. In nucleotides, the CDR3 is TGTGCCAGCAGCCCCGGCGGGGCCGCCTACGAGCAGTACTTC. It codes for CASSPGGAAYEQYF.

Details on this clonotype: This sequence may be a read error, since a much larger clone differs from it by one base. This chain connects TRBV5-6 to TRBJ1-1; no definite D call. This CDR3 contains 15 residues. Between the trimmed V and J ends, which lost 4 bases and 4 bases, there was a span of 17 bases. CDR1 is SGHDT, CDR2 YYEEEE, per germline. The CDR3 is CASSLGRFYRTEAFF. The CDR3 bases are TGTGCCAGCAGCCTCGGTAGGTTCTATCGCACTGAAGCTTTCTTT.

This sequence joins TRBV12-3 or TRBV12-4 and TRBJ2-7, with D unclear. With 6 bases removed from V and 7 bases from J, the gap between germline ends came to 16 bases. This CDR3 is built from 13 residues. DNA for the CDR3: TGTGCCAGCAGCATGGGCTTTCAAAGGGAGCAGTACTTC. Its protein product is CASSMGFQREQYF.

With regard to this clonotype: Possible read error: a much larger clone is one base away. The chain links TRBV6-2 or TRBV6-3 to TRBJ2-7; TRBD1 matches at 8 bases. The CDR3 is made up of 16 amino acids. The germline CDR1 and CDR2 sequences are MNHEY and SVGEGT. CDR3 region: CPSSSRRRTGLYEQYF. The CDR3 nucleotides are TGTCCCAGCAGCTCCCGCCGTAGGACAGGGCTCTACGAGCAGTACTTC.

The chain's CDR3 is CSVRFNGHSGANVLTF. The CDR3 nucleotides read TGCAGCGTTCGTTTTAACGGTCACTCTGGGGCCAACGTCCTGACTTTC. This sequence joins TRBV29-1 and TRBJ2-6; D is uncertain. Germline V CDR1 and CDR2: SQVTM, ANQGSEA. Trimming took off 5 bases at V and 0 bases at J, with 14 bases between the two ends. The CDR3 runs to 16 residues. Full variable domain (remainder filled in from reference TRBV29-1 and TRBJ2-6): SAVISQKPSRDICQRGTSLTIQCQVDSQVTMMFWYRQQPGQSLTLIATANQGSEATYESGFVIDKFPISRPNLTFSTLTVSNMSPEDSSIYLCSVRFNGHSGANVLTFGAGSRLTVL.

This clonotype was recorded a few times. The rearrangement uses TRBV25-1 and TRBJ2-1; 12 bases fit TRBD2. Unmatched junction bases numbered 3, after V lost 1 base and J lost 8 bases. CDR3 length: 15 amino acids. The germline V gene encodes CDR1 MGHDK and CDR2 SYGVNS. DNA for the CDR3: TGTGCCAGCAGTGAATCTAGCGGGGGGGATGATGAGCAGTTCTTC. Amino acids: CASSESSGGDDEQFF.

This clonotype has at least ten counts. The chain employs TRBV24-1 and TRBJ2-2, with D unresolved. The length of the CDR3 is 14 residues. V was shortened by 5 bases and J by 1 base, with 7 bases between the two germline ends. Germline-derived CDR1 and CDR2 are KGHDR and SFDVKD. DNA for the CDR3: TGTGCCACCAGTGTTCCAGGGAACACCGGGGAGCTGTTTTTT. Residues: CATSVPGNTGELFF.